The source of this TCR beta chain is a study of T cell responses to AZD1222 COVID-19 vaccine. Study-level findings and limits: Along spike, vaccine-associated CD4 TCRs were found throughout, with dominance at 160-218 and 743-854.

Profiling relied on immunoSEQ multiplex PCR, and the TCRdb table lists in-frame clones only, not all of them. The data contain about 110,000 clones, approximately 88% of them singletons. This CDR3 spans 18 amino acids. Germline V CDR1 and CDR2: SEHNR, FQNEAQ (reference sequence). The trim removed 4 bases at V and 1 base at J, leaving 15 bases unmatched. Points on this clone: Antigen specificity is unknown.

This specimen was peripheral blood, taken on day 0 of MenACWY control vaccination. This TCR derives from an adult in good health. The chain combines TRBV7-9 with TRBJ2-5; 7 bases map to TRBD1. In nucleotides, the CDR3 is TGTGCCAGCAGCTCCGACGGGACAGCCAGACGGGGCCAAGAGACCCAGTACTTC. This translates into CASSSDGTARRGQETQYF.